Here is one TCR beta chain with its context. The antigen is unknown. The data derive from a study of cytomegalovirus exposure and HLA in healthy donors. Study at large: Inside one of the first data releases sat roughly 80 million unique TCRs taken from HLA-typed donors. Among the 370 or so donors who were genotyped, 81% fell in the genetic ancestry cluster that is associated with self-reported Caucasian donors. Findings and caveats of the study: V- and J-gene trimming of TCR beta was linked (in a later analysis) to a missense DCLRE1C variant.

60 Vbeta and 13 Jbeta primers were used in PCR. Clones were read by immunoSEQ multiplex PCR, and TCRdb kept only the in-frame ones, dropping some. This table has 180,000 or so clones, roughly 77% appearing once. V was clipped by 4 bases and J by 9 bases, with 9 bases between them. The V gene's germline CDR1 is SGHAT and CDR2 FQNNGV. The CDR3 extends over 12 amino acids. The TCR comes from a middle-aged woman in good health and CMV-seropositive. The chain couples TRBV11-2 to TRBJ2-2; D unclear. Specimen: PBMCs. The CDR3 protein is CASSSFSWELFF. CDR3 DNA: TGTGCCAGCAGCTCCTTTTCTTGGGAGCTGTTTTTT. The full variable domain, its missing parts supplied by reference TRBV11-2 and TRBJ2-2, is EAGVAQSPRYKIIEKRQSVAFWCNPISGHATLYWYQQILGQGPKLLIQFQNNGVVDDSQLPKDRFSAERLKGVDSTLKIQPAKLEDSAVYLCASSSFSWELFFGEGSRLTVL.